One and the same sample provided the 2 T cell receptor beta chains below, sequenced in a study of blood T cells in healthy people across ages. The authors ran a second PCR of about 7 to 11 cycles using a sample-barcoded 5' primer and a J-beta primer mix. Using its own MiXCR run on the 5' RACE reads, TCRdb lists one record per CDR3 protein. The sample carries 750,000 to 950,000 distinct CDR3 sequences, 25% to 30% recorded once. The same specimen was also included in a second study, on T cells of mothers and their children.

The specimen was blood. The receptors derive from a woman between 35 and 50 years old in good health.

Details on this clonotype: A read error may explain this, as a much larger clone is one base away. This chain joins TRBV7-9 and TRBJ2-7; no definite D call. Germline assignment: CDR1 SEHNR and CDR2 FQNEAQ (reference sequence). The CDR3 covers 16 residues. V shed 3 bases and J shed 0 bases, with 15 bases lying between them. In nucleotides, the CDR3 is TGTGCCAGCAGCTTGGTTGGGATAGACTTCTCCTACGAGCAGTACTTC. As protein: CASSLVGIDFSYEQYF. The full variable domain, rest sourced from reference TRBV7-9 and TRBJ2-7, is DTGVSQNPRHKITKRGQNVTFRCDPISEHNRLYWYRQTLGQGPEFLTYFQNEAQLEKSRLLSDRFSAERPKGSFSTLEIQRTEQGDSAMYLCASSLVGIDFSYEQYFGPGTRLTVT.

In this sample, this clonotype turned up a few times. This sequence joins TRBV28 and TRBJ1-1, with D hard to call. Germline V gene lookup returns CDR1 MDHEN and CDR2 SYDVKM. The CDR3 consists of 15 residues. Trimming left V 1 base short and J 4 bases short, with 13 bases between. The chain's CDR3 is CASSLLVGFSTEAFF. In nucleotides, the CDR3 is TGTGCCAGCAGTTTATTGGTAGGGTTTAGCACTGAAGCTTTCTTT.